This T cell receptor beta chain is drawn from a study of radiotherapy plus CTLA-4 blockade in lung cancer. About the research overall: Among patients, about 20% showed objective responses, and around 30% had disease control. Regarding the study as a whole: TCR clones of tumor origin grew in blood after radiotherapy plus ipilimumab. Response, reportedly, was best predicted by interferon-beta along with early blood T cell clone dynamics.

Each patient with chemo-refractory metastatic non-small-cell lung cancer was treated with focal radiation plus CTLA-4 blockade using ipilimumab. There are a few counts of this clone. Its matching antigen is unknown. Libraries were prepared by immunoSEQ multiplex PCR; TCRdb keeps only in-frame clonotypes and omits some of them. The sample contains some 15,000 clones, 72% of which appear only once. CDR1 LNHDA and CDR2 SQIVND come from the germline V gene (reference sequence). This CDR3 is built from 17 residues. J gave up 0 bases and V 3 bases, and 7 bases lay outside the gene matches. The chain combines TRBV19 with TRBJ1-5; 8 bases are shared with TRBD1. The specimen comprised peripheral blood, sampled from a patient treated with radiotherapy plus ipilimumab. The sequence was collected from a human donor with non-small cell lung cancer whose response to radiotherapy plus ipilimumab could not be evaluated. CDR3 sequence (DNA): TGTGCCAGTAGTATTGGGACAGGAAAGTATAGCAATCAGCCCCAGCATTTT. This encodes CASSIGTGKYSNQPQHF.